This T cell receptor (beta chain) was found in a study of blood T cell repertoires in COVID-19. Study information: Spain, Italy and the United States supplied samples that represented acute and convalescent COVID-19.

This CDR3 comprises 15 residues. After removal of 4 bases from V and 7 bases from J, the junction contained 11 bases not matched to a gene. CDR1 SNHLY and CDR2 FYNNEI come from the germline V gene. Per the authors' pipeline: Estimation of nucleated cell counts relied on the amplification of reference gene primers. TCRdb's copy holds only in-frame clones and misses some; the assay was immunoSEQ multiplex PCR. D and trimming were read from the DNA, whereas the V and J calls and clone size are those reported in that table. Altogether under 130,000 clones are present, approximately 84% being singletons, with the ten largest covering about 11%.

Sequencing was done on a sample of peripheral blood. The receptor's source is a human donor in a cohort sampled during active COVID-19. The V gene is TRBV2, the J gene TRBJ2-7, with 9 bases that match TRBD1. CDR3 sequence: CASSVLQGQGREQYF. CDR3 in DNA: TGTGCCAGCAGTGTCCTTCAGGGACAGGGTAGGGAGCAGTACTTC.